The 30 T cell receptor beta chains reported below all come from one sample, sequenced in a study of control samples from healthy donors and cancer patients. The data were produced by immunoSEQ multiplex PCR, yet TCRdb's version contains in-frame clones alone and is incomplete. This table holds about 120,000 clones, approximately 89% found once. Sequences were obtained from blood. All receptors derive from a man between 40 and 49 years old in good health.

The rearrangement joins TRBV3-1 (or the pseudogene TRBV3-2) to TRBJ2-4; 13 bases align to TRBD2. The CDR3 covers 15 residues. Losses at the gene ends were 4 bases for V and 11 bases for J; bases not matched to a gene: 8. The germline gives CDR1 LGHDT, CDR2 YNNKEL (reference sequence). CDR3: CASSPSGLAGPLQYF. In nucleotides, the CDR3 is TGTGCCAGCAGCCCTTCGGGACTAGCGGGACCACTTCAGTACTTC.

The rearrangement joins TRBV7-3 to TRBJ1-1, with D unclear. The germline CDR1 and CDR2 sequences are SGHTA and FQGTGA. V gave up 0 bases and J gave up 6 bases, with 8 bases separating them. The CDR3 contains 13 residues. The CDR3: CASSLTANAEAFF. CDR3 nucleotides: TGTGCCAGCAGCTTAACCGCGAATGCTGAAGCTTTCTTT.

The rearrangement joins TRBV25-1 to TRBJ1-3; D might be TRBD1 (6 bases). This CDR3 has 14 residues. The germline V gene has CDR1 MGHDK and CDR2 SYGVNS. The ends were cut back, 3 bases at V and 2 bases at J, with 8 bases in the middle. This chain's CDR3 is CASSESGAGNTIYF. CDR3 nucleotide sequence: TGTGCCAGCAGTGAGTCAGGGGCTGGAAACACCATATATTTT.

V is TRBV6-2 or TRBV6-3 and J is TRBJ2-5; D gene ambiguous. Germline loops: CDR1 MNHEY, CDR2 SVGEGT. Between the trimmed V and J ends, which lost 0 bases and 4 bases, there was a span of 21 bases. The CDR3 sequence is 18 residues long. The CDR3 nucleotides read TGTGCCAGCAGTTACTCGTTAGGGTACCCTACCGTAGGAGAGACCCAGTACTTC. This codes for CASSYSLGYPTVGETQYF.

The chain is built from TRBV5-1 and TRBJ1-1, with 7 bases aligning to TRBD1. Germline V gene data show CDR1 as SGHRS and CDR2 as YFSETQ. The CDR3 is 17 residues long. Trimming removed 6 bases from V and 2 bases from J; junction bases left unmatched: 16. CDR3 residues: CASNLAGGTVLNTEAFF. The CDR3 DNA reads TGCGCCAGCAACCTCGCAGGGGGAACTGTGCTAAACACTGAAGCTTTCTTT.

This sequence joins TRBV29-1 and TRBJ1-2; D uncertain. The CDR3 totals 14 residues. Trimming left V 2 bases short and J 2 bases short, with 12 bases between. The germline V gene has CDR1 SQVTM and CDR2 ANQGSEA. The CDR3 protein is CSVEHERPNYGYTF. CDR3 bases: TGCAGCGTTGAACACGAGAGACCAAACTATGGCTACACCTTC.

The rearrangement links TRBV21-1 to TRBJ1-1. TRBV21-1 is described as a pseudogene. The CDR3 is 14 residues long. In DNA, the CDR3 is TGTGCCAGCAGTTCCGGGGAAGTAAAGTTCAAAGCTTTCTTT. It translates to CASSSGEVKFKAFF.

The CDR3 spells CASSQDRSFGYGYTF. The CDR3 coding sequence is TGTGCCAGCAGCCAAGATAGGAGCTTTGGATATGGCTACACCTTC. The V call is TRBV14, the J call TRBJ1-2; D uncertain. V was trimmed by 0 bases and J by 5 bases, leaving 13 bases between them. CDR1 is SGHDN, CDR2 FVKESK, per germline. This CDR3 is 15 amino acids long.

The rearrangement joins TRBV20-1 to TRBJ1-2; weak D call: TRBD1 (5 bases). Germline V gene data show CDR1 as DFQATT and CDR2 as SNEGSKA (reference sequence). This CDR3 has 11 residues. The CDR3 DNA sequence: TGCAGACCCTATGGGGCGTCTGGCTACACCTTC. Translation gives CRPYGASGYTF.

The chain is built from TRBV6-5 and TRBJ2-1, with D hard to call. Looked up from germline, CDR1 is MNHEY and CDR2 is SVGAGI. CDR3 length: 11 amino acids. Trimming left V 4 bases short and J 4 bases short, with 2 bases between. DNA for the CDR3: TGTGCCAGCAGTTGGTACAATGAGCAGTTCTTC. Protein: CASSWYNEQFF.

Notes on this clone: Other DNA sequences from this sample encode an identical CDR3 as well. This chain connects TRBV9 to TRBJ2-7, with 10 bases fitting TRBD1. Germline V gene data show CDR1 as SGDLS and CDR2 as YYNGEE. The CDR3 has 14 residues. V trimming: 0 bases; J trimming: 5 bases; junction bases outside the gene matches: 2. As DNA, the CDR3 is TGTGCCAGCAGCGTAGGGGACAGGGGCCACGAGCAGTACTTC. Translated: CASSVGDRGHEQYF.

The J gene is TRBJ1-1, the V gene TRBV5-1; 7 bases line up with TRBD1. Germline trimming cut 8 bases from V and 1 base from J; bases unmatched to any gene: 8. From germline, CDR1 is SGHRS and CDR2 YFSETQ. CDR3 length equals 14 residues. The CDR3 sequence: CASKTGTANTEAFF. DNA for the CDR3: TGCGCCAGTAAAACCGGGACAGCGAACACTGAAGCTTTCTTT.

The rearrangement joins TRBV6-6 to TRBJ2-7; maybe TRBD1 (6 bases). This CDR3 is 14 amino acids long. Germline V gives CDR1 MNHNY, CDR2 SVGAGI (reference sequence). Trimming took 7 bases from V and 1 from J, leaving 14 bases between them. As DNA, the CDR3 is TGTGCCAGCATTATGGACAGCGCTTCCTACGAGCAGTACTTC. Translating gives CASIMDSASYEQYF.

The rearrangement links TRBV6-5 to TRBJ1-6; possibly TRBD1 for D (6 bases). Trimming took 6 bases from V and 6 from J, leaving 15 bases between them. Germline V lookup: CDR1 MNHEY, CDR2 SVGAGI. The CDR3 totals 15 residues. CDR3 protein: CASSPGTMTNSPLHF. CDR3 DNA: TGTGCCAGCAGCCCCGGGACAATGACTAATTCACCCCTCCACTTT.

This clone was seen a handful of times. The rearrangement uses TRBV5-1 and TRBJ2-7, with D perhaps matching TRBD1 (6 bases). Germline lookup yields CDR1 SGHRS and CDR2 YFSETQ. This CDR3 contains 14 residues. V lost 0 bases and J 4 bases, leaving 11 bases between the germline ends. This CDR3 is CASSLAVGGYEQYF. The CDR3, as DNA: TGCGCCAGCAGCTTGGCTGTAGGGGGTTACGAGCAGTACTTC.

The rearrangement links TRBV7-9 to TRBJ2-3; D call uncertain. Trimming took off 2 bases at V and 4 bases at J, with 7 bases between the two ends. CDR1 is SEHNR, CDR2 FQNEAQ, per germline (reference sequence). This CDR3 region has 13 residues. This CDR3 reads CASSLSRADTQYF. CDR3 DNA: TGTGCCAGCAGCTTAAGTCGCGCAGATACGCAGTATTTT.

The V gene is TRBV9, the J gene TRBJ1-4; possible D gene TRBD1, 5 bases. The germline gives CDR1 SGDLS, CDR2 YYNGEE. The CDR3 covers 15 residues. V shed 0 bases and J shed 4 bases, with 10 bases lying between them. Here the CDR3 DNA reads TGTGCCAGCAGCGTAGGGGGAAGGGGTAATGAAAAACTGTTTTTT. It translates to CASSVGGRGNEKLFF.

The chain joins TRBV30 to TRBJ1-4, with D perhaps matching TRBD1 (6 bases). V shed 3 bases and J shed 7 bases, with 15 bases lying between them. Germline V lookup: CDR1 GTSNPN, CDR2 SVGIG (reference sequence). This CDR3 region has 14 residues. The CDR3 region is CAWRQAGEGEKLFF. The CDR3 bases are TGTGCCTGGAGGCAGGCAGGGGAGGGTGAAAAACTGTTTTTT. Full variable domain (remainder filled in from reference TRBV30 and TRBJ1-4): SQTIHQWPATLVQPVGSPLSLECTVEGTSNPNLYWYRQAAGRGLQLLFYSVGIGQISSEVPQNLSASRPQDRQFILSSKKLLLSDSGFYLCAWRQAGEGEKLFFGSGTQLSVL.

The chain joins TRBV5-1 to TRBJ1-4; no clear D gene. Trimming shortened V by 0 bases and J by 3 bases, and 9 bases separated the two germline ends. CDR3 length: 15 amino acids. Germline V gene sequence: CDR1 SGHRS, CDR2 YFSETQ. DNA of the CDR3: TGCGCCAGCAGCTTGGTCGGCCAGGCTAATGAAAAACTGTTTTTT. This sequence encodes CASSLVGQANEKLFF.

The sample holds a few counts of this clone. The chain couples TRBV5-4 to TRBJ2-1, with 8 bases matching TRBD1. V shed 4 bases, J shed 6 bases, and the junction held 9 bases outside the gene matches. The CDR3 contains 15 residues. From germline, CDR1 is SGHNT and CDR2 YYREEE (reference sequence). Written as DNA, the CDR3 is TGTGCCAGCAGCCCCCCGATGGGGACAGGCAATGAGCAGTTCTTC. This gives the protein CASSPPMGTGNEQFF. The full variable domain, its missing parts supplied by reference TRBV5-4 and TRBJ2-1, is ETGVTQSPTHLIKTRGQQVTLRCSSQSGHNTVSWYQQALGQGPQFIFQYYREEENGRGNFPPRFSGLQFPNYSSELNVNALELDDSALYLCASSPPMGTGNEQFFGPGTRLTVL.

This clone has just a few counts. This chain connects TRBV29-1 to TRBJ1-2; tentative D call: TRBD1 (6 bases). V was shortened by 0 bases and J by 3 bases, with 17 bases between the two germline ends. Germline V gene lookup returns CDR1 SQVTM and CDR2 ANQGSEA. The CDR3 runs to 16 residues. CDR3 region: CSVEDWRGGGYYGYTF. The CDR3 bases are TGCAGCGTTGAAGATTGGCGCGGGGGCGGTTACTATGGCTACACCTTC.

The J gene is TRBJ2-7, the V gene TRBV5-6; 7 nucleotides line up with TRBD1. Germline CDR1 SGHDT, CDR2 YYEEEE. V trimming: 0 bases; J trimming: 3 bases; junction bases outside the gene matches: 3. The length of the CDR3 is 14 residues. The CDR3 sequence: CASSLAGQFYEQYF. The CDR3 nucleotides read TGTGCCAGCAGCTTGGCGGGACAGTTCTACGAGCAGTACTTC.

The rearrangement links TRBV11-3 to TRBJ2-7, with 9 bases that match TRBD1. The CDR3 extends over 17 amino acids. The ends lost 5 bases at V and 4 bases at J; junction bases unmatched: 15. Germline V gene sequence: CDR1 SGHNT, CDR2 YENEEA. The CDR3, as DNA: TGTGCCAGCAGCCTTCCGGACAGGGGAGTGAGTTGGTACGAGCAGTACTTC. Translated, it gives CASSLPDRGVSWYEQYF.

The V call is TRBV4-1, the J call TRBJ2-2; 11 bases fit TRBD1. This CDR3 contains 15 residues. After removal of 5 bases from V and 7 bases from J, the junction contained 6 bases not matched to a gene. The germline CDR1 and CDR2 sequences are MGHRA and YSYEKL. This chain's CDR3 is CASSSGQGAFGELFF. In DNA form, the CDR3 reads TGCGCCAGCAGCTCCGGACAGGGGGCATTCGGGGAGCTGTTTTTT.

This clone has a single count. Written as DNA, the CDR3 is TGTGCCATCAGTGATCTGGCAGACCTCTATGGCTACACCTTC. It yields the protein CAISDLADLYGYTF. The genes are TRBV10-3 and TRBJ1-2, with no clear D. Trimming removed 3 bases from V and 4 bases from J, with 12 bases in between. The CDR3 is 14 amino acids. Germline V lookup: CDR1 ENHRY, CDR2 SYGVKD.

The chain links TRBV27 to TRBJ1-4; tentative D call: TRBD1 (5 bases). The CDR3 runs 14 residues. Germline CDR1 is MNHEY and CDR2 is SMNVEV (reference sequence). V was shortened by 6 bases and J by 8 bases, with 16 bases between the two germline ends. The CDR3 protein is CASRAGHEGEKLFF. CDR3 nucleotides: TGTGCCAGCAGAGCGGGGCACGAGGGGGAAAAACTGTTTTTT.

The V gene is TRBV21-1, the J gene TRBJ2-1; the tabulated D call, TRBD2, remains unverified against the DNA. TRBV21-1 represents a pseudogene. The CDR3 sequence is 16 residues long. The chain's CDR3 is CASSGGRLADYNEQFF. The CDR3 DNA sequence: TGTGCCAGCAGCGGGGGGAGACTAGCGGACTACAATGAGCAGTTCTTC.

This rearrangement joins TRBV5-1 to TRBJ2-7; D not resolved. V was trimmed by 4 bases and J by 0 bases, leaving 8 bases between them. Germline values: CDR1 SGHRS, CDR2 YFSETQ. The CDR3 sequence is 13 residues long. CDR3 DNA: TGCGCCAGCAGCGCCGGGTTCTCCTACGAGCAGTACTTC. It codes for CASSAGFSYEQYF.

The V gene is TRBV2, the J gene TRBJ1-2; D ambiguous. V lost 4 bases and J lost 4, with 13 bases in between. Germline V lookup: CDR1 SNHLY, CDR2 FYNNEI. CDR3 size: 14 residues. CDR3 loop: CASSADWLVYGYTF. The CDR3 region has the DNA TGTGCCAGCAGTGCCGACTGGTTGGTCTATGGCTACACCTTC.

The CDR3 here is CASSLVGSSGANVLTF. CDR3 DNA sequence: TGTGCCAGCAGCTTAGTGGGAAGCTCTGGGGCCAACGTCCTGACTTTC. The chain joins TRBV7-9 to TRBJ2-6, with D hard to call. Germline V gene data show CDR1 as SEHNR and CDR2 as FQNEAQ (reference sequence). This CDR3 comprises 16 residues. Trimming pared 1 base from V and 0 bases from J, leaving 7 bases between.